The 3 T cell receptor beta chains reported below all come from one sample, sequenced in a study of blood T cell repertoires in COVID-19. TCRdb's copy holds only in-frame clones and misses some; the assay was immunoSEQ multiplex PCR. The sample has 120,000 or so clones, approximately 80% seen once. Input material: peripheral blood. The receptors derive from a man aged 70-80 years with acute or convalescent COVID-19.

This clone appeared a single time. V gene TRBV5-1 combines with J gene TRBJ2-7; TRBD1 is a possible D gene (6 bases). V lost 0 bases to trimming and J lost 5 bases, with 12 bases between them. In germline, CDR1 is SGHRS, CDR2 YFSETQ. The CDR3 runs 14 residues. In nucleotides, the CDR3 is TGCGCCAGCAGCTTGGGACAGGCTACCCACGAGCAGTACTTC. Its protein is CASSLGQATHEQYF.

V and J are TRBV19 and TRBJ2-3, with 8 nucleotides matching TRBD2. The CDR3 extends over 16 amino acids. Germline V gene data show CDR1 as LNHDA and CDR2 as SQIVND (reference sequence). The J segment lost 2 bases and the V segment lost 2 bases, leaving 6 bases of the junction unmatched. This CDR3 is CASSIRGLGFTDTQYF. CDR3 DNA sequence: TGTGCCAGTAGTATAAGGGGACTAGGGTTCACAGATACGCAGTATTTT.

The chain has TRBV28 and TRBJ2-7; weak D call: TRBD2 (5 bases). The CDR3 extends over 16 amino acids. CDR1 and CDR2 from the germline V gene are MDHEN and SYDVKM. Trimming shortened V by 5 bases and J by 1 base, and 18 bases separated the two germline ends. This CDR3 reads CASSSSRAARSYEQYF. In DNA form, the CDR3 reads TGTGCCAGCAGTAGCTCGAGGGCTGCGAGATCCTACGAGCAGTACTTC. The entire variable domain, with the rest obtained from reference TRBV28 and TRBJ2-7, is as follows: DVKVTQSSRYLVKRTGEKVFLECVQDMDHENMFWYRQDPGLGLRLIYFSYDVKMKEKGDIPEGYSVSREKKERFSLILESASTNQTSMYLCASSSSRAARSYEQYFGPGTRLTVT.